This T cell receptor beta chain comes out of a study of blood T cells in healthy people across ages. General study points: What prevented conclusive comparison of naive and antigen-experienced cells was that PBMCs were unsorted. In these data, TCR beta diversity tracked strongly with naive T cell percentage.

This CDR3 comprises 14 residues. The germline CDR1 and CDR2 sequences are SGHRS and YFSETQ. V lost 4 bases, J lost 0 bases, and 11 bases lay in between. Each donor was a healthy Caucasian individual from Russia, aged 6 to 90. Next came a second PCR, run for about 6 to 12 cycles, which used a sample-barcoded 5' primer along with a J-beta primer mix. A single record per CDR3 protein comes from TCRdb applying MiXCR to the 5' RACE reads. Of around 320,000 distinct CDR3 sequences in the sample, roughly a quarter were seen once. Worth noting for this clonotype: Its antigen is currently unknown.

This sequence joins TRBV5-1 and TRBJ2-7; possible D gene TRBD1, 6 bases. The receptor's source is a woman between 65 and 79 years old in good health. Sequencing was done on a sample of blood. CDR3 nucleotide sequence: TGCGCCAGCAGCATAAGGACAGCCTCCTACGAGCAGTACTTC. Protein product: CASSIRTASYEQYF.